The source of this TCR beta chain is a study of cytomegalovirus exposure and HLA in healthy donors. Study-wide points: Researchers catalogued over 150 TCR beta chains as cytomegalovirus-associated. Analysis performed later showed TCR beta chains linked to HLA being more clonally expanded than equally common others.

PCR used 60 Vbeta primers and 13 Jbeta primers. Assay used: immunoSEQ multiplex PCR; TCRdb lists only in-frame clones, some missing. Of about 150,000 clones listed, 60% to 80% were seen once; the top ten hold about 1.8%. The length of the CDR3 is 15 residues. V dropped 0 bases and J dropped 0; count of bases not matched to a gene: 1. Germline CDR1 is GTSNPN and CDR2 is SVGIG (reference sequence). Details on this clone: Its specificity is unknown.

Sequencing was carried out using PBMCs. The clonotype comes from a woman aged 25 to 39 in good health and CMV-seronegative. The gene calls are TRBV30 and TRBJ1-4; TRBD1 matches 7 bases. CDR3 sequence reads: CAWSVQGATNEKLFF. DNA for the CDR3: TGTGCCTGGAGTGTCCAGGGGGCAACTAATGAAAAACTGTTTTTT.